This T cell receptor (beta chain) is drawn from a study of blood T cell repertoires in COVID-19. This clone was recorded once. Assay: immunoSEQ multiplex PCR; the TCRdb copy retains only in-frame clones and omits some. This table holds 200,000 or so clones, roughly nine tenths found once. Those enrolled, adults aged 18 to 89 years, came from around 25 US areas. The V end was cut by 6 bases, the J end by 6 bases, with 13 bases between. CDR3 length: 14 residues. CDR1 and CDR2 from the germline V gene are SGHRS and YFSETQ. This clonotype was sampled from a woman under 30 who had recovered from COVID-19. Sequenced material: PBMCs or T cells enriched from blood (not recorded which). The chain links TRBV5-1 to TRBJ1-6, with a possible D match to TRBD1 (6 bases). The CDR3 loop is CASNPGQSNSPLHF. The CDR3, as DNA: TGCGCCAGCAACCCCGGACAGTCTAATTCACCCCTCCACTTT. Complete variable domain (other parts from reference TRBV5-1 and TRBJ1-6): KAGVTQTPRYLIKTRGQQVTLSCSPISGHRSVSWYQQTPGQGLQFLFEYFSETQRNKGNFPGRFSGRQFSNSRSEMNVSTLELGDSALYLCASNPGQSNSPLHFGNGTRLTVT.